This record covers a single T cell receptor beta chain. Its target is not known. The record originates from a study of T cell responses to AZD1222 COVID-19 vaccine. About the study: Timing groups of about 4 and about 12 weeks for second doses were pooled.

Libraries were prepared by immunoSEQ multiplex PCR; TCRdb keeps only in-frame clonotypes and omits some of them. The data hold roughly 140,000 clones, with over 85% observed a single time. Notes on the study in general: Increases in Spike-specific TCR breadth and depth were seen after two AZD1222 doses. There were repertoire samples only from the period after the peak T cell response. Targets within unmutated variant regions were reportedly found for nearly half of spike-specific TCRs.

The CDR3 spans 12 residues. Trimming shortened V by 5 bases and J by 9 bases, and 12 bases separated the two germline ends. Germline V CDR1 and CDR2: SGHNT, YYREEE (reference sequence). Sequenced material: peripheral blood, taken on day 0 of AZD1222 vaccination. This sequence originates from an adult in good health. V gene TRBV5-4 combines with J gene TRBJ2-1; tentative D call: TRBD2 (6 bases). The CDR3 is CASRRGLSEQFF. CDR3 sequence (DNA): TGTGCCAGCAGGCGGGGATTGAGTGAGCAGTTCTTC.